This T cell receptor beta chain was captured in a study of tumor and adjacent non-tumor tissue in lung cancer. No cell sorting was done before RNA was extracted from the tissue. More than 3 cm separated this lung sample from the edge of the tumor. A modified ARM-PCR protocol with three rounds of nested PCR amplified TCRbeta. TCRdb re-derived calls from the multiplex PCR reads in MiXCR, one entry per CDR3 protein. The repertoire holds about 110,000 distinct CDR3 sequences, with about 64% as singletons. With V trimmed by 5 bases and J by 1 base, 5 bases remained unmatched. The CDR3 length is 15 residues. Looked up from germline, CDR1 is SGHAT and CDR2 is FQNNGV.

The chain uses TRBV11-2 and TRBJ2-1, with TRBD1 matching 7 bases. The sequence derives from a man aged 55 to 69 with non-small cell lung cancer. Sequenced input: distant non-tumor lung tissue. As DNA, the CDR3 is TGTGCCAGCAGCCGTGGGACAGAATCCTACAATGAGCAGTTCTTC. Protein sequence: CASSRGTESYNEQFF.